This TCR beta chain was recorded in a study of naive and memory T cell subsets. This clonotype showed up just a few times. The CDR3 is made up of 15 amino acids. CDR1 and CDR2 from the germline V gene are MDHEN and SYDVKM. V was clipped by 2 bases and J by 8 bases; unmatched bases: 8. The beta constant-region primer was an equimolar mix of two oligonucleotides covering TRBC1 and TRBC2. TCRdb redid the calling of the UMI-ligation and nested PCR reads with MiXCR, one entry per CDR3 protein. The sample shows about 85,000 distinct CDR3 sequences, around 14% of them seen only once. The specimen sequenced was central memory CD4+ T cells from blood. V gene TRBV28 combines with J gene TRBJ2-1, with 8 bases lining up with TRBD2. This clonotype was sampled from a human donor in good health. The CDR3 nucleotides are TGTGCCAGCAGTTTACCCGGGACTAGAGGCTATGAGCAGTTCTTC. Residues: CASSLPGTRGYEQFF. Looking up the rest from reference TRBV28 and TRBJ2-1 gives the full variable domain: DVKVTQSSRYLVKRTGEKVFLECVQDMDHENMFWYRQDPGLGLRLIYFSYDVKMKEKGDIPEGYSVSREKKERFSLILESASTNQTSMYLCASSLPGTRGYEQFFGPGTRLTVL.